The 32 T cell receptor beta chains below all came from one sample that was sequenced in a study of T-cell memory formation after mild COVID-19. Using its own MiXCR run on the 5' RACE reads, TCRdb lists one record per CDR3 protein. The sample yields about 470,000 distinct CDR3 sequences, more than 20% seen once. Specimen: PBMCs or a T cell subset sorted from them (not recorded which). The source of these receptors is an adult woman who had mild COVID-19 (a few samples of this study predate the infection). Cell type and time point are not known.

This clonotype was detected a few times. The V call is TRBV5-1, the J call TRBJ2-7; 16 bases align to TRBD2. The CDR3 is made up of 18 amino acids. The V and J ends lost 4 bases and 3 bases, in that order; junction bases with no gene match: 10. Germline CDR1 and CDR2: SGHRS and YFSETQ. The CDR3 DNA reads TGCGCCAGCAGCGGGGGGACTAGCGGGAGGGCCTTAGTCTACGAGCAGTACTTC. Its protein is CASSGGTSGRALVYEQYF.

This clonotype came up a few times. This rearrangement joins TRBV20-1 to TRBJ1-2; D call uncertain. Trimming stripped 6 bases from V and 0 bases from J, with 14 bases between. The germline V gene has CDR1 DFQATT and CDR2 SNEGSKA (reference sequence). The CDR3 has 14 amino acids. CDR3 DNA sequence: TGCAGTGCGGGTTATGAGCCATCTAACTATGGCTACACCTTC. Translating it yields CSAGYEPSNYGYTF.

The V and J genes are TRBV10-3 and TRBJ1-1; possible D gene TRBD1, 5 bases. Trimming left V 1 base short and J 1 base short, with 13 bases between. The CDR3 runs to 16 residues. Germline CDR1 ENHRY, CDR2 SYGVKD. The CDR3 loop is CAISEYGYGANTEAFF. In DNA, the CDR3 is TGTGCCATCAGTGAGTACGGCTATGGGGCGAACACTGAAGCTTTCTTT.

The V gene is TRBV4-1, the J gene TRBJ2-1; D call uncertain. This CDR3 region has 13 residues. V lost 0 bases to trimming and J lost 8 bases, with 8 bases between them. The germline V gene encodes CDR1 MGHRA and CDR2 YSYEKL. As DNA, the CDR3 is TGCGCCAGCAGCCAAGAGTTTGTCTATGAGCAGTTCTTC. Protein: CASSQEFVYEQFF.

CDR3 sequence reads: CASAAQTTNTEAFF. The CDR3 DNA reads TGTGCCAGCGCTGCCCAGACAACCAACACTGAAGCTTTCTTT. This chain uses TRBV2 with TRBJ1-1, with D unclear. The CDR3 is 14 residues long. The germline CDR1 and CDR2 sequences are SNHLY and FYNNEI. Trimming removed 8 bases at V and 2 bases at J, with 15 bases between.

This clonotype was seen a few times. V and J are TRBV24-1 and TRBJ2-3, with a weak D call TRBD2 (6 bases). With 2 bases removed from V and 3 bases from J, the gap between germline ends came to 17 bases. In germline, CDR1 is KGHDR, CDR2 SFDVKD. This CDR3 contains 17 residues. CDR3 residues: CATSDWGFGTYTDTQYF. The CDR3 region has the DNA TGTGCCACCAGTGATTGGGGCTTCGGGACTTATACAGATACGCAGTATTTT.

The chain employs TRBV15 and TRBJ2-1, with D possibly TRBD1 on 6 matching bases. The CDR3 spans 15 residues. The V gene lost 0 bases and the J gene lost 5 bases, with 11 bases spanning the gap. Per the germline V gene, CDR1 is LNHNV and CDR2 is YYDKDF (reference sequence). This chain's CDR3 is CATSRDRQGHNEQFF. In DNA form, the CDR3 reads TGTGCCACCAGCAGAGATCGGCAGGGGCACAATGAGCAGTTCTTC.

This chain joins TRBV18 and TRBJ2-5; 12 bases agree with TRBD2. V lost 3 bases and J lost 1; bases outside the gene matches: 9. The CDR3 totals 18 residues. Germline V gene data show CDR1 as KGHSH and CDR2 as LQKENI. The CDR3: CASSPGLAGLGGQETQYF. The CDR3 nucleotides read TGTGCCAGCTCACCCGGACTAGCGGGGCTAGGAGGCCAAGAGACCCAGTACTTC.

The chain is built from TRBV5-8 and TRBJ2-3, with D uncertain. The CDR3 extends over 13 amino acids. Germline V CDR1 and CDR2: SGHTS, YDEGEE. The V end lost 1 base, the J end lost 2 bases, and 5 bases lay between the germline ends. The DNA for the CDR3 is TGTGCCAGCAGCTTGACTAACACAGATACGCAGTATTTT. This encodes CASSLTNTDTQYF.

A few counts support this clonotype. This sequence joins TRBV20-1 and TRBJ2-7; D gene ambiguous. The V end lost 5 bases, the J end lost 12 bases, and 14 bases lay between the germline ends. The CDR3 has 10 amino acids. Germline V gene sequence: CDR1 DFQATT, CDR2 SNEGSKA (reference sequence). In nucleotides, the CDR3 is TGCAGTGCTGTATTTGGTATCACGTACTTC. Protein sequence: CSAVFGITYF.

This chain joins TRBV30 and TRBJ1-3; D is undetermined. This CDR3 is 13 amino acids long. V lost 1 base and J 0 bases, leaving 4 bases between the germline ends. From germline, CDR1 is GTSNPN and CDR2 SVGIG (reference sequence). In nucleotides, the CDR3 is TGTGCCTGGAGTGCGAGCTCTGGAAACACCATATATTTT. This sequence encodes CAWSASSGNTIYF.

The rearrangement uses TRBV11-2 and TRBJ2-3; D assignment may be TRBD1 or TRBD2 (5 bases each). With 4 bases removed from V and 2 bases from J, the gap between germline ends came to 13 bases. The CDR3 totals 15 residues. Looked up from germline, CDR1 is SGHAT and CDR2 is FQNNGV. CDR3 amino acids: CASSWDGGDTDTQYF. The CDR3 DNA reads TGTGCCAGCAGCTGGGACGGCGGTGACACAGATACGCAGTATTTT.

The J gene is TRBJ2-1, the V gene TRBV5-6; TRBD1 matches 7 bases. The CDR3 totals 15 residues. The V gene end was trimmed by 0 bases and the J gene end by 4 bases; junction bases not matched to a gene: 4. Germline values: CDR1 SGHDT, CDR2 YYEEEE. The CDR3 loop reads CASSLGTGYYNEQFF. CDR3 bases: TGTGCCAGCAGCTTGGGGACAGGATATTACAATGAGCAGTTCTTC.

A remark on this clonotype: At one boundary the junction diverges from the germline segment, which might be a read error. This chain joins TRBV19 and TRBJ1-3; D gene unclear. Germline-derived CDR1 and CDR2 are LNHDA and SQIVND (reference sequence). This CDR3 region has 15 residues. The CDR3 loop is CSSSTADSSGNTIYF. The CDR3 region has the DNA TGTTCCAGTAGTACGGCGGACTCCTCTGGAAACACCATATATTTT.

This chain uses TRBV5-1 with TRBJ2-1; a possible D gene is TRBD2 (5 bases). Trimming left V 0 bases short and J 0 bases short, with 19 bases between. In germline, CDR1 is SGHRS, CDR2 YFSETQ. The CDR3 covers 19 residues. CDR3 amino acids: CASSLVRPGGSVSYNEQFF. DNA of the CDR3: TGCGCCAGCAGCTTGGTTCGCCCAGGCGGGTCCGTCTCCTACAATGAGCAGTTCTTC.

This clonotype showed up just a few times. The CDR3 loop reads CATSDSPPGTGQRETQYF. Written as DNA, the CDR3 is TGTGCCACCAGTGATTCCCCTCCGGGGACAGGGCAGAGAGAGACCCAGTACTTC. The V gene is TRBV24-1, the J gene TRBJ2-5; TRBD1 agrees at 9 bases. Germline V gene lookup returns CDR1 KGHDR and CDR2 SFDVKD. J gave up 4 bases and V 2 bases, and 13 bases lay outside the gene matches. The CDR3 sequence is 18 residues long.

V gene TRBV30 combines with J gene TRBJ1-2; TRBD1 matches at 7 bases. V trimming: 0 bases; J trimming: 5 bases; junction bases outside the gene matches: 9. There are 15 residues in the CDR3. The germline V gene has CDR1 GTSNPN and CDR2 SVGIG (reference sequence). DNA of the CDR3: TGTGCCTGGAGTGTCTCCGGGACAGCCCCATATGGCTACACCTTC. Its translation is CAWSVSGTAPYGYTF. Supplemented by reference TRBV30 and TRBJ1-2, the full variable domain reads SQTIHQWPATLVQPVGSPLSLECTVEGTSNPNLYWYRQAAGRGLQLLFYSVGIGQISSEVPQNLSASRPQDRQFILSSKKLLLSDSGFYLCAWSVSGTAPYGYTFGSGTRLTVV.

This clonotype was seen more than once but under ten times. The CDR3 spells CASSTPGQFYNEQFF. CDR3 bases: TGTGCCAGCAGTACCCCGGGACAGTTCTACAATGAGCAGTTCTTC. The gene calls are TRBV6-2 or TRBV6-3 and TRBJ2-1; 7 bases match TRBD1. The length of the CDR3 is 15 residues. V lost 5 bases, J lost 3 bases, and 7 bases stayed unmatched. Looked up from germline, CDR1 is MNHEY and CDR2 is SVGEGT.

This clonotype was recorded a few times. The rearrangement joins TRBV5-1 to TRBJ2-7; D is unclear. V was cut by 0 bases and J by 5 bases, with 15 bases left in between. Germline lookup yields CDR1 SGHRS and CDR2 YFSETQ. This CDR3 comprises 15 residues. CDR3 DNA: TGCGCCAGCAGCTTGGTATGGGCAGCGCGAAACGAGCAGTACTTC. Its protein product is CASSLVWAARNEQYF.

J is TRBJ2-1 and V is TRBV5-1, with D perhaps TRBD2 (6 bases). V was shortened by 1 base and J by 1 base, with 15 bases between the two germline ends. Germline CDR1 reads SGHRS; CDR2 reads YFSETQ. CDR3 length equals 17 residues. CDR3: CASSLMSSGVSYNEQFF. The DNA of the CDR3 is TGCGCCAGCAGCTTGATGTCTTCGGGGGTATCCTACAATGAGCAGTTCTTC.

This clonotype was seen a few times. This chain connects TRBV27 to TRBJ2-3, with TRBD2 identical over 9 bases. The germline CDR1 and CDR2 sequences are MNHEY and SMNVEV (reference sequence). This CDR3 is 16 amino acids long. Trimming cost V 3 bases and J 5 bases; bases outside gene matches: 9. The CDR3 DNA reads TGTGCCAGCAGTTTTTCGGGACTAGCCCTTGGAGATACGCAGTATTTT. It is translated as CASSFSGLALGDTQYF.

CDR3: CASSQSTGTGSEKLFF. CDR3 sequence (DNA): TGTGCCAGCAGCCAATCTACCGGGACAGGGAGTGAAAAACTGTTTTTT. The chain employs TRBV7-9 and TRBJ1-4; 9 positions match TRBD1. CDR3 size: 16 residues. The V and J ends lost 5 bases and 7 bases, in that order; junction bases with no gene match: 11. CDR1 SEHNR and CDR2 FQNEAQ come from the germline V gene (reference sequence). Full variable domain (remainder filled in from reference TRBV7-9 and TRBJ1-4): DTGVSQNPRHKITKRGQNVTFRCDPISEHNRLYWYRQTLGQGPEFLTYFQNEAQLEKSRLLSDRFSAERPKGSFSTLEIQRTEQGDSAMYLCASSQSTGTGSEKLFFGSGTQLSVL.

The rearrangement joins TRBV3-1 to TRBJ2-7; D uncertain. Trimming stripped 1 base from V and 6 bases from J, with 16 bases between. The germline V gene encodes CDR1 LGHDT and CDR2 YNNKEL (reference sequence). The CDR3 sequence is 15 residues long. The CDR3 nucleotides read TGTGCCAGCAGCCAAGTACCCGCGACTTCGGCCGAGCAGTACTTC. Its protein product is CASSQVPATSAEQYF.

This clonotype was detected many times. The chain has TRBV12-3 or TRBV12-4 and TRBJ2-6; D may match TRBD1 or TRBD2 (7 bases each). The CDR3 extends over 15 amino acids. V gave up 7 bases and J gave up 3 bases, with 13 bases separating them. CDR3 sequence (DNA): TGTGCCAGCACCCAGGGGGGGCTTGGGGCCAACGTCCTGACTTTC. Translation gives CASTQGGLGANVLTF.

This chain uses TRBV5-1 with TRBJ2-7; D not resolved. The CDR3 loop spans 13 amino acids. CDR1 is SGHRS and CDR2 is YFSETQ in the germline V gene. Between the trimmed V and J ends, which lost 0 bases and 5 bases, there was a span of 9 bases. CDR3 sequence (DNA): TGCGCCAGCAGCTTGGACATTGGCAACGAGCAGTACTTC. Its protein product is CASSLDIGNEQYF.

The rearrangement joins TRBV24-1 to TRBJ2-1, with D unclear. This CDR3 is built from 16 residues. Germline V CDR1 and CDR2: KGHDR, SFDVKD. The germline V and J ends were trimmed by 5 bases and 4 bases, with 17 bases remaining between them. CDR3: CATSGNSPGLYNEQFF. The CDR3 nucleotides read TGTGCCACCAGTGGCAACAGTCCAGGTTTGTACAATGAGCAGTTCTTC.

This clonotype was counted at least ten times. The CDR3 protein is CATSLGLAENNEQFF. The CDR3 DNA is TGTGCCACCAGCCTGGGACTAGCGGAAAACAATGAGCAGTTCTTC. This rearrangement joins TRBV24-1 to TRBJ2-1; 11 nucleotides align to TRBD2. The CDR3 totals 15 residues. Germline CDR1 KGHDR, CDR2 SFDVKD. Germline trimming cut 7 bases from V and 5 bases from J; bases unmatched to any gene: 6.

The rearrangement joins TRBV29-1 to TRBJ2-1; 9 bases fit TRBD1. Germline loops: CDR1 SQVTM, CDR2 ANQGSEA. Losses at the gene ends were 4 bases for V and 9 bases for J; bases not matched to a gene: 16. CDR3 length: 16 amino acids. CDR3 sequence (DNA): TGCAGCGTTGGCCCGCCTACGGGACAGGGATACGGTGAGCAGTTCTTC. Amino acids: CSVGPPTGQGYGEQFF.

This clonotype was picked up a small number of times. This chain joins TRBV5-1 and TRBJ2-6, with D perhaps being TRBD1 or TRBD2 (5 bases each). Germline V CDR1 and CDR2: SGHRS, YFSETQ. Trimming took 2 bases from V and 2 from J, leaving 11 bases between them. This CDR3 contains 16 residues. In DNA form, the CDR3 reads TGCGCCAGCAGCTTAAGAAGAGGGGCTGGGGCCAACGTCCTGACTTTC. Protein sequence: CASSLRRGAGANVLTF.

The rearrangement links TRBV12-3 or TRBV12-4 to TRBJ1-3; tentative D call: TRBD1 (6 bases). V was cut by 5 bases and J by 0 bases, with 23 bases left in between. The CDR3 consists of 19 residues. The CDR3 coding sequence is TGTGCCAGCAGTCCACTTAATCCGGGACACGGTAGCTCTGGAAACACCATATATTTT. Translating gives CASSPLNPGHGSSGNTIYF.

The gene calls are TRBV6-2 or TRBV6-3 and TRBJ2-7, with D unresolved. This CDR3 is built from 13 residues. The V gene's germline CDR1 is MNHEY and CDR2 SVGEGT. Deletions cut 8 bases from V and 5 bases from J, with 16 bases between. In DNA, the CDR3 is TGTGCCAGCTCCCGTACCGTCCTGGACGAGCAGTACTTC. Translated: CASSRTVLDEQYF.

This clonotype showed up just a few times. The chain uses TRBV7-6 and TRBJ2-2, with D perhaps matching TRBD2 (5 bases). V was shortened by 2 bases and J by 4 bases, with 14 bases between the two germline ends. Germline-derived CDR1 and CDR2 are SGHVS and FNYEAQ. The CDR3 has 16 residues. The CDR3 loop is CASSLRIGVVTGELFF. The DNA for the CDR3 is TGTGCCAGCAGCTTACGTATCGGGGTGGTCACCGGGGAGCTGTTTTTT.